This TCR beta chain was recorded in a study of Ad26.COV2.S vaccination and SARS-CoV-2 variants. Overall study: Ad26.COV2.S given intramuscularly, once or twice 56 days apart. Notes on the study in general: Vaccinated and placebo-treated recipients had similar non-spike TCR breadth.

Turning to this clone: Its antigen is currently unknown.

Documented treatment: some 20 received Ad26.COV2.S at low or high dose, single or two shots; about five received placebo; per-sample allocation not given. After the first vaccine or placebo injection, samples were drawn on day 63. Produced via immunoSEQ multiplex PCR; TCRdb's table is partial and in-frame only. The profile shows more than 400,000 clones, about 90% of them singletons. The starting material was peripheral blood, obtained in a trial of Ad26.COV2.S vaccine versus placebo. This receptor was taken from a person aged 18 to 65 who received the Ad26.COV2.S COVID-19 vaccine or a placebo.

For the CDR3, the DNA is TGTGCCAGCAGTTTTCTGGGATTCTATGGCTACACCTTC. Its protein product is CASSFLGFYGYTF. The gene calls are TRBV27 and TRBJ1-2; D remains unclear. With 3 bases removed from V and 4 bases from J, the gap between germline ends came to 9 bases. CDR3 size: 13 residues. Germline V CDR1 and CDR2: MNHEY, SMNVEV (reference sequence).